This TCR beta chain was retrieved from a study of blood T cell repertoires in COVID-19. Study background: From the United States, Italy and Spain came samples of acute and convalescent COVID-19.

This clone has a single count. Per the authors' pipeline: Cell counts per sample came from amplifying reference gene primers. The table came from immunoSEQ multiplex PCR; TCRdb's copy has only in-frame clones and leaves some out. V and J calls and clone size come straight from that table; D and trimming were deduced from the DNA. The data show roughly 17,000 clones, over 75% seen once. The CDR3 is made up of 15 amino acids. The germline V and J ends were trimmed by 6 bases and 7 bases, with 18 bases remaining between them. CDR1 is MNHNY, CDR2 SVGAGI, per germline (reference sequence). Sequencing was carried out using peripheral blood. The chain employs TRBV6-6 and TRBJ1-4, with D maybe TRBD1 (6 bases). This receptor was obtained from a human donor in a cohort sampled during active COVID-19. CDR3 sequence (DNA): TGTGCCAGCAGGGGACCGGGACACCAGAGTGAAAAACTGTTTTTT. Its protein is CASRGPGHQSEKLFF.